This paragraph reports one T cell receptor beta chain. Its antigen is unidentified. The record originates from a study of identifying expanded T cells in peripheral blood. Regarding the study as a whole: Differentially abundant clones: roughly 1.2 between replicates, just under 17 at approximately 13 days, 19 to 20 at four. Across healthy donors, higher total template counts meant significantly greater approximately two-week count variance.

CDR1 and CDR2 from the germline V gene are SGHTA and FQGNSA. CDR3 length equals 13 residues. V trimming: 5 bases; J trimming: 4 bases; junction bases outside the gene matches: 4. No infections or other immune events were documented during collection. The table came from immunoSEQ multiplex PCR; TCRdb's copy has only in-frame clones and leaves some out. The profile covers tens of thousands of clones, with around 83% appearing a single time and about 19% taken by the ten largest. The sample taken for sequencing was blood. The V call is TRBV7-2, the J call TRBJ2-7; 8 bases are a match to TRBD2. This clonotype was obtained from a person aged 18 to 69 in good health. CDR3 in amino acids: CASSPQREYEQYF. Here the CDR3 DNA reads TGTGCCAGCAGCCCCCAGCGGGAGTACGAGCAGTACTTC.